These 8 T cell receptor beta chains were sequenced from one sample in a study of spatial heterogeneity in lung cancer (dated by TCRdb to 2018 to 2020). Libraries were constructed by 5' RACE. Sequencing relied on a NextSeq 500. TCRdb reprocessed the public reads (quality trimming at Q25 with fastp, clone calling with MiXCR) and kept in-frame beta chains. Merged by CDR3 protein, the rows form single entries marked with the most common genes and DNA. The sample profile shows roughly 19,000 distinct CDR3 sequences; around 8% of them were found once. In total, the top ten clones hold roughly 23% of the sample. The sample's time point, from its label and the paper: sample taken at primary tumor resection. No antigen has been identified for these receptors. General findings and caveats noted by the study authors: The tumor nonsynonymous mutation count correlated with the number of expanded alpha and beta TCRs within the tumor.

The sequenced sample was lung tumor tissue, obtained at surgery. Every receptor here comes from a male donor with early-stage non-small cell lung cancer.

In DNA form, the CDR3 reads TGTGCCAGCAGCTTGCGCGGCGGGGAGCTGTTTTTT. This gives the protein CASSLRGGELFF. This sequence joins TRBV5-6 and TRBJ2-2; D unresolved. This CDR3 comprises 12 residues. Looked up from germline, CDR1 is SGHDT and CDR2 is YYEEEE. The V gene lost 1 base and the J gene lost 7 bases, with 5 bases spanning the gap. Based on the CDR3 plus reference TRBV5-6 and TRBJ2-2, the full variable domain is DAGVTQSPTHLIKTRGQQVTLRCSPKSGHDTVSWYQQALGQGPQFIFQYYEEEERQRGNFPDRFSGHQFPNYSSELNVNALLLGDSALYLCASSLRGGELFFGEGSRLTVL.

Ten or more counts support this clonotype. This sequence joins TRBV5-1 and TRBJ2-6; either TRBD1 or TRBD2 may fit D (5 bases each). V dropped 0 bases and J dropped 2 bases, with 9 bases sitting between them. The CDR3 loop spans 16 amino acids. Germline lookup yields CDR1 SGHRS and CDR2 YFSETQ. CDR3 nucleotides: TGCGCCAGCAGCTTGGCCCAGGGAGCTGGGGCCAACGTCCTGACTTTC. Protein: CASSLAQGAGANVLTF.

Ten or more counts support this clonotype. This chain joins TRBV19 and TRBJ2-5; TRBD1 aligns across 8 bases. CDR3 length: 17 residues. Germline V gene data show CDR1 as LNHDA and CDR2 as SQIVND (reference sequence). V shed 3 bases and J 2 bases; nucleotides not matched to a gene: 11. The DNA of the CDR3 is TGTGCCAGTAGTATCGGGCAGGGGGCTTCACCTCAAGAGACCCAGTACTTC. As protein: CASSIGQGASPQETQYF.

This clonotype was detected many times. V and J are TRBV20-1 and TRBJ2-1; 12 nucleotides line up with TRBD2. The germline CDR1 and CDR2 sequences are DFQATT and SNEGSKA (reference sequence). This CDR3 has 16 amino acids. V shed 1 base, J shed 4 bases, and the junction held 5 bases outside the gene matches. CDR3 in amino acids: CSARAGLAGSYNEQFF. CDR3 DNA: TGCAGTGCTAGAGCCGGACTAGCGGGGTCTTACAATGAGCAGTTCTTC.

This chain joins TRBV19 and TRBJ2-7, with a tentative D call TRBD1 (6 bases). The V gene lost 3 bases and the J gene lost 5 bases, with 11 bases spanning the gap. CDR1 and CDR2 from the germline V gene are LNHDA and SQIVND (reference sequence). The length of the CDR3 is 13 residues. CDR3 protein: CASSMKQGDEQYF. The DNA for the CDR3 is TGTGCCAGTAGTATGAAACAGGGTGACGAGCAGTACTTC.

This clonotype was detected many times. The chain joins TRBV7-9 to TRBJ2-2; D unclear. The length of the CDR3 is 13 residues. V was trimmed by 2 bases and J by 5 bases, leaving 6 bases between them. In germline, CDR1 is SEHNR, CDR2 FQNEAQ (reference sequence). The CDR3 DNA follows: TGTGCCAGCAGCTTACGAGGAACCGGGGAGCTGTTTTTT. Amino acids: CASSLRGTGELFF. The full variable domain, rest sourced from reference TRBV7-9 and TRBJ2-2, is DTGVSQNPRHKITKRGQNVTFRCDPISEHNRLYWYRQTLGQGPEFLTYFQNEAQLEKSRLLSDRFSAERPKGSFSTLEIQRTEQGDSAMYLCASSLRGTGELFFGEGSRLTVL.

This clonotype was detected a few times. This chain joins TRBV28 and TRBJ1-2; D gene uncertain. Germline CDR1 and CDR2: MDHEN and SYDVKM. This CDR3 has 14 amino acids. With 10 bases removed from V and 5 bases from J, the gap between germline ends came to 20 bases. The CDR3 region has the DNA TGTGCCATCACGCCGGGGTGGCGGGGTTATGGCTACACCTTC. Translated: CAITPGWRGYGYTF.

This clonotype has ten or more counts. The chain joins TRBV20-1 to TRBJ2-7; the match to TRBD1 covers 7 bases. The germline CDR1 and CDR2 sequences are DFQATT and SNEGSKA (reference sequence). V trimming: 6 bases; J trimming: 2 bases; junction bases outside the gene matches: 13. The CDR3 consists of 15 residues. The CDR3, as DNA: TGCAGTGCCCCCATTCCGGGACAGAGGCCCTACGAGCAGTACTTC. As protein: CSAPIPGQRPYEQYF.